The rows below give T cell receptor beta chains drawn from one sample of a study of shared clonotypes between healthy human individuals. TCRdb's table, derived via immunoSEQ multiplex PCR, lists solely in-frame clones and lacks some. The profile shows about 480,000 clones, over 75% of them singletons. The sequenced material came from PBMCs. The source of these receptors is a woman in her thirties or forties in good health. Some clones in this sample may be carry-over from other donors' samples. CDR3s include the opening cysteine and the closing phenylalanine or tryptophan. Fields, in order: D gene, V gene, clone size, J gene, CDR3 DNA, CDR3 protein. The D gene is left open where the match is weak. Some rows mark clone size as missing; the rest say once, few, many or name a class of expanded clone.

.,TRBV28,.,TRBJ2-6,TGTGCCAGCAGTTGGGCCCGGGCTTCCTCTGGGGCCAACGTCCTGACTTTC,CASSWARASSGANVLTF
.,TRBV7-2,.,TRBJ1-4,TGTGCCAGCAGCTTGGGCAGGGCTGAAAAACTGTTTTTT,CASSLGRAEKLFF
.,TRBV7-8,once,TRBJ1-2,TGTGCCAGCAGCCCCTCGGCAGGGTACACCTTC,CASSPSAGYTF
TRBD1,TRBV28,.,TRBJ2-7,TGTGCCAGCAGCCCCCTGACAGGGGGGAGTCTCTCCTACGAGCAGTACTTC,CASSPLTGGSLSYEQYF
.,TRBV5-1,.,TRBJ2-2,TGCGCCAGCAGATCGGCTAGCGATAACACCGGGGAGCTGTTTTTT,CASRSASDNTGELFF
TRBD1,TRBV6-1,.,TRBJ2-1,TGTGCCAGCAAAACCGGGACAGGGATACATGAGCAGTTCTTC,CASKTGTGIHEQFF
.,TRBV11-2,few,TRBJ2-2,TGTGCCAGCAGCTGGGGTACCGGGGAGCTGTTTTTT,CASSWGTGELFF
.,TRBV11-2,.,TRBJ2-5,TGTGCCAGCAGCTTAGACGCCACCTCAGGGACCCAGTACTTC,CASSLDATSGTQYF
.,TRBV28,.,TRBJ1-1,TGTGCCAGCAGTTTTCAGGAGACTGAAGCTTTCTTT,CASSFQETEAFF
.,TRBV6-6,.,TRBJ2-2,TGTGCCAGCAGCCCAACTAGGGCCGGGGAGCTGTTTTTT,CASSPTRAGELFF
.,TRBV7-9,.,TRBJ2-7,TGTGCCAGCAGCCCGTCCCTAGGACTCTCCTACGAGCAGTACTTC,CASSPSLGLSYEQYF
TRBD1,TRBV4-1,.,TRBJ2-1,TGCGCCAGCAGCAATCGACAGGGGTTAACCTACAATGAGCAGTTCTTC,CASSNRQGLTYNEQFF
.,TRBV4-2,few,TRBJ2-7,TGTGCCAGCAGCCAAGGCCCCTACGAGCAGTACTTC,CASSQGPYEQYF
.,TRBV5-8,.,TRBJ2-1,TGTGCCAGCAGCTTGGAGCGAGGGGCTTACAATGAGCAGTTCTTC,CASSLERGAYNEQFF
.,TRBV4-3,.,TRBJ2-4,TGCGCCAGCAGCCAACCCCCCCTGGCGGGCCCATCTGTGAACATTCAGTACTTC,CASSQPPLAGPSVNIQYF
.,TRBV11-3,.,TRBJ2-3,TGTGCCAGCAGCCGAACAACAGGGAGCACAGATACGCAGTATTTT,CASSRTTGSTDTQYF
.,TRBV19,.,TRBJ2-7,TGTGCCAGCAACATCAGCGAGCAGTACTTC,CASNISEQYF
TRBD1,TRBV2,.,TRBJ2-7,TGTGCCAGCAGGGGGACAGGGGGCGGCGAGCAGTACTTC,CASRGTGGGEQYF
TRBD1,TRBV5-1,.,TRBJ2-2,TGCGCCAGCAGCTTCACCGGGACAGGGGAACTGGGCGGGGAGCTGTTTTTT,CASSFTGTGELGGELFF
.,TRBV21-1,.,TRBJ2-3,TGTGCCAGCAGCAAAGGGCGCGGGAGGCCCTTCACAGATACGCAGTATTTT,CASSKGRGRPFTDTQYF
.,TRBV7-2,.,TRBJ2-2,TGTGCCAGCAGCTTACGGGGGAACACCGGGGAGCTGTTTTTT,CASSLRGNTGELFF
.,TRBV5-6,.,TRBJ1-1,TGTGCCAGCAGCCGACGGATGTGGGAACTGAACACTGAAGCTTCCTTT,CASSRRMWELNTEASF
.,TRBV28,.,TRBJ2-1,TGTGCCAGCAGTTTGGTCAGGGCCGATCGGCGGGAGCAGTTCTTC,CASSLVRADRREQFF
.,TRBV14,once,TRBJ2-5,TGTGCCAGCAGCCAAGATACTGCGGGAGAGACCCAGTACTTC,CASSQDTAGETQYF